This T cell receptor beta chain is drawn from a study of blood T cell repertoires in COVID-19. Study-wide context: Nucleic acid was either cDNA or gDNA, and it came from T cells, B-cell-depleted T cells, or PBMCs.

Donors in Cohort 3 who had recovered were those with two negative PCRs, healthcare professional clearance, or resolution of their symptoms. The germline V gene has CDR1 LNHNV and CDR2 YYDKDF (reference sequence). The CDR3 has 15 residues. The V and J ends lost 0 bases and 0 bases respectively, with 8 bases between them. Here immunoSEQ multiplex PCR was the method, and the copy in TCRdb shows in-frame clones only, minus some. Of around 290,000 clones listed, roughly nine tenths are singletons. J is TRBJ1-2 and V is TRBV15; D unclear. Sample: PBMCs or T cells enriched from blood (not recorded which). The receptor comes from a woman between 18 and 29 years old who had recovered from COVID-19. Here the CDR3 DNA reads TGTGCCACCAGCAGAGATAGGGAGGCTAACTATGGCTACACCTTC. Translation gives CATSRDREANYGYTF.